The clone carrying this T cell receptor (beta chain) was seen a single time. Other DNA sequences of this sample code for an identical CDR3. This sample stems from a study of shared clonotypes between healthy human individuals. Clones were sequenced by immunoSEQ multiplex PCR, and TCRdb holds only the in-frame ones, with some missing. Of some 630,000 clones in the sample, 72% were seen once. The source material was memory CD4+ T cells sorted from blood. As to subset: CD45RA-negative fraction. The clonotype was recovered from a woman aged 25 to 39 in good health.

The CDR3 DNA follows: TGTGCCAGCAGGGGACGGACGAACACCGGGGAGCTGTTTTTT. It encodes CASRGRTNTGELFF. V and J are TRBV2 and TRBJ2-2; TRBD1 or TRBD2 may be the D gene (5 bases each). This CDR3 region has 14 residues. The germline V and J ends were trimmed by 6 bases and 0 bases, with 8 bases remaining between them. Germline loops: CDR1 SNHLY, CDR2 FYNNEI.